The subject of this entry is one T cell receptor (beta chain). The antigen remains unidentified. Repertoires were generated with immunoSEQ multiplex PCR, while TCRdb's copy carries only in-frame clones and drops some. The table lists 90,000 to 120,000 clones, about 90% of them singletons. Per germline, CDR1 SGHAT and CDR2 FQNNGV. V lost 5 bases and J 3 bases, leaving 17 bases between the germline ends. The CDR3 covers 17 residues. The sample originates from a study of T cell responses to AZD1222 COVID-19 vaccine. Findings of the study overall: The number of AZD1222 recipients seropositive at baseline was only 5 to 7. Epitopes outside B.1.351 and B.1.1.7 mutated regions reportedly drew nearly half of spike TCRs. No day 14 peak samples; only post-peak repertoires were characterized.

V gene TRBV11-2 combines with J gene TRBJ1-6; the D gene is possibly TRBD1 (5 bases). The TCR comes from an adult who received the AZD1222 COVID-19 vaccine. Source: peripheral blood, taken 28 days after the second AZD1222 dose. This chain's CDR3 is CASSKSRQTHYNSPLHF. The CDR3 DNA follows: TGTGCCAGCAGCAAAAGCCGACAGACTCACTATAATTCACCCCTCCACTTT.